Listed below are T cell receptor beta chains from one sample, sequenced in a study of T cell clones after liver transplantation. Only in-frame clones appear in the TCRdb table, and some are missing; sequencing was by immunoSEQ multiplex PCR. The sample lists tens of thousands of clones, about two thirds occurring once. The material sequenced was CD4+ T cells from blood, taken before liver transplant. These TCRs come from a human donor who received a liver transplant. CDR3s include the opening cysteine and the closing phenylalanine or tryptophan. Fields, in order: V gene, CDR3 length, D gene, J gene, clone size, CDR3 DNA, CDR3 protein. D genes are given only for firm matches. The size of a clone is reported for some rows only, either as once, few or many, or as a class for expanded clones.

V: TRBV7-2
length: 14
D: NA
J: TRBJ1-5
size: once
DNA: TGTGCCAGCAGCTTAGCAGAGGCTGGTCAGCCCCAGCATTTT
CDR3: CASSLAEAGQPQHF

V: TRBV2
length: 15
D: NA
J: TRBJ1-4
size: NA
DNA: TGTGCCAGCACCATTCCCGGGAGGGATAATGAAAAACTGTTTTTT
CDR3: CASTIPGRDNEKLFF

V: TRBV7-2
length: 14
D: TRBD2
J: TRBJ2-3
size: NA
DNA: TGTGCCAGCAGCCCCGAAGCGGGGACAGATACGCAGTATTTT
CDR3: CASSPEAGTDTQYF

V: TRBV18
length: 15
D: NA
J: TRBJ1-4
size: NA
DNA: TGTGCCAGCTCACCGCCGATGGGGGCCGGAGAAAAACTGTTTTTT
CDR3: CASSPPMGAGEKLFF

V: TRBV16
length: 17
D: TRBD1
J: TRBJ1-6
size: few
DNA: TGTGCCAGCGCTACCCTTTTCCCGGGACAGGAGAATTCACCCCTCCACTTT
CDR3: CASATLFPGQENSPLHF

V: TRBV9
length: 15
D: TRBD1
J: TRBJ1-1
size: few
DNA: TGTGCCAGCAGCGTAGAAGGGGGCGCGTGGACTGAAGCTTTCTTT
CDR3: CASSVEGGAWTEAFF

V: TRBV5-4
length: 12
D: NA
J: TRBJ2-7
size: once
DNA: TGTGCCAGCAGCCGGCCCTCGGGAGAGCAGTACTTC
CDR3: CASSRPSGEQYF

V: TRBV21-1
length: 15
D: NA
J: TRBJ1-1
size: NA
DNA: TGTGCCAGCAGCGACGTCCTAGGCATGAACACTGAAGCTTTCTTT
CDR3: CASSDVLGMNTEAFF

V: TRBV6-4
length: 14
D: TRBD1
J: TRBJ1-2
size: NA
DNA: TGTGCCAGCAGTGCTTCTGGGACAGGGAGTGGCTACACCTTC
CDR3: CASSASGTGSGYTF

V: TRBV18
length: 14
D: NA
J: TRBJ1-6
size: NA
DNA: TGTGCCAGCTCCCCCGGGACAACTAATTCACCCCTCCACTTT
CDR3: CASSPGTTNSPLHF

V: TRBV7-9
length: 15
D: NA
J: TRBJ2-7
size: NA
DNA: TGTGCCAGCAGCTTAGGAGGGCTAGCTACTTACGAGCAGTACTTC
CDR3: CASSLGGLATYEQYF

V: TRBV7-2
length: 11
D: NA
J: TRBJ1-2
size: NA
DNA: TGTGCCAGCAGCCAGGAATATGGCTACACCTTC
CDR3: CASSQEYGYTF

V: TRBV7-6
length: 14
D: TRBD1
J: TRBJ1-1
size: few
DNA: TGTGCCAGCAGCTTAGACGGGACAGGTACTGAAGCTTTCTTT
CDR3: CASSLDGTGTEAFF

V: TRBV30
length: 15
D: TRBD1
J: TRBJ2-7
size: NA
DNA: TGTGCCTGGAGTGTAGGGGGGACAGGGGCTTACGAGCAGTACTTC
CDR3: CAWSVGGTGAYEQYF

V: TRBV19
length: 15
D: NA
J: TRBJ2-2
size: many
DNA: TGTGCCAGTAAAGGGGCGGGGTATACCACCGGGGAGCTGTTTTTT
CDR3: CASKGAGYTTGELFF

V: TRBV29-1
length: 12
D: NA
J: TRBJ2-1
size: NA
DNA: TGCAGCGTTGAACCCGGGTACAATGAGCAGTTCTTC
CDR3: CSVEPGYNEQFF

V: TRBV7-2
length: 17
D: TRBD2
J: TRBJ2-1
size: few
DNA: TGTGCCAGCAGCTCGCTAGGGGCTAGCGGGGGGCTGAATGAGCAGTTCTTC
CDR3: CASSSLGASGGLNEQFF

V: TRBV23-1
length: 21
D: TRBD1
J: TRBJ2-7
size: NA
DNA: TGCGCCCCCATGCGCGGGGACAGGGGGTCAACTAGCTCGAGGAGCTCCTACGAGCAGTACTTC
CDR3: CAPMRGDRGSTSSRSSYEQYF

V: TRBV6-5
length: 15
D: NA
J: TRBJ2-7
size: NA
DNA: TGTGCCAGCAGTTACTCGACCGGGACAAACTACGAGCAGTACTTC
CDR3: CASSYSTGTNYEQYF

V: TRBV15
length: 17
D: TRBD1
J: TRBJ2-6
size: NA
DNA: TGTGCCACCAGCAGGGGACAGGGGGTCTCTGGGGCCAACGTCCTGACTTTC
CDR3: CATSRGQGVSGANVLTF

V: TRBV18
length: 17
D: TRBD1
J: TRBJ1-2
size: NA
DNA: TGTGCCAGCTCACCACCGGCGTCCAGACAGGGTAACTATGGCTACACCTTC
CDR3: CASSPPASRQGNYGYTF

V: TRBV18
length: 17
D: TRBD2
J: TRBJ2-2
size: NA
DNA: TGTGCCAGCTTATCCGGACTAGCGGGGCCGAGCGACGGGGAGCTGTTTTTT
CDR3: CASLSGLAGPSDGELFF

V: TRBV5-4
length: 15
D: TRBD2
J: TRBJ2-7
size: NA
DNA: TGTGCCAGCAGCTTGGGAGGGACTATAACCCCCGAGCAGTACTTC
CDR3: CASSLGGTITPEQYF

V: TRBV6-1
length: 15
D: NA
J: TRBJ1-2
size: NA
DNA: TGTGCCAGCAGTGTTACTACAGGGTTTAGCTATGGCTACACCTTC
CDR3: CASSVTTGFSYGYTF

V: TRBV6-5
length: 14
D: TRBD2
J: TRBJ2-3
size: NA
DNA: TGTGCCAGCAGTCTTCGGGGGGTCCGGGATACGCAGTATTTT
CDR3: CASSLRGVRDTQYF

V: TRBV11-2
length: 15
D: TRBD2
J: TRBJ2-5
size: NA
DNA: TGTGCCAGCAGCTTAGATCGGCGGGGGATGGAGACCCAGTACTTC
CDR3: CASSLDRRGMETQYF

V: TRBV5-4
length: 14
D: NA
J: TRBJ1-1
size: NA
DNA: TGTGCCAGCAAAAAAACGGGTGAGATCACTGAAGCTTTCTTT
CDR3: CASKKTGEITEAFF

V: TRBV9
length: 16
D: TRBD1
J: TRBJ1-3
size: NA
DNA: TGTGCCAGCCGGGAAGGGGGCCCACTCTCTGGAAACACCATATATTTT
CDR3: CASREGGPLSGNTIYF

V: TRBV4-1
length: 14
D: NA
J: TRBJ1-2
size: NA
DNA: TGCGCCAGCAGCCAAGAAAGGCAGGGTGGTATCTACACCTTC
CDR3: CASSQERQGGIYTF

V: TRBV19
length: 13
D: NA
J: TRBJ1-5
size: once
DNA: TGTGCCAGTAACGGTTATAGCAATCAGCCCCAGCATTTT
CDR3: CASNGYSNQPQHF

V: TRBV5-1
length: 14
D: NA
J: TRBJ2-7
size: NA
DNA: TGCGCCAGCAGCTCCCTCGGGGGGCCGAACGAGCAGTACTTC
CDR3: CASSSLGGPNEQYF

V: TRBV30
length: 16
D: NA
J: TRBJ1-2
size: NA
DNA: TGTGCCTGGAGTGTCACTGGACAGAGAACTAACTATGGCTACACCTTC
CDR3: CAWSVTGQRTNYGYTF

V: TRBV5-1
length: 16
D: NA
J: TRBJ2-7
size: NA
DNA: TGCGCCAGCAGCTTGGATCCCCTCTCGACAGTCTACGAGCAGTACTTC
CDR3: CASSLDPLSTVYEQYF

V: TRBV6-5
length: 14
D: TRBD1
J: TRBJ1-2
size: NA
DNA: TGTGCCACAAAGAGACAGGGGGGATGGTATGGCTACACCTTC
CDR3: CATKRQGGWYGYTF

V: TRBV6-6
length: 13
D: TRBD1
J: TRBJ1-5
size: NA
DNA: TGTGCCGGCCAAGGGACAGTTAATCAGCCCCAGCATTTT
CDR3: CAGQGTVNQPQHF

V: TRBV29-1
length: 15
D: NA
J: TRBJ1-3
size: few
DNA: TGCAGCGTTGTGGAAGGGGCAAGAACTGGAAACACCATATATTTT
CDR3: CSVVEGARTGNTIYF

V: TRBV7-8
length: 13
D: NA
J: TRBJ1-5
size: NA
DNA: TGTGCCAGCAGCCCCCGAGGGAATCAGCCCCAGCATTTT
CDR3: CASSPRGNQPQHF

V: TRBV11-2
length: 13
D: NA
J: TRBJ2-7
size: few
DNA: TGTGCCAGCAGCCCCCAGGGCCCGGGCGAGCAGTACTTC
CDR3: CASSPQGPGEQYF

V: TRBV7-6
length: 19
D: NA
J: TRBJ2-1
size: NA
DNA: TGTGCCAGCAGCTTAGGTTCCCGGACAGGGAGGGAGGGATACAATGAGCAGTTCTTC
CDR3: CASSLGSRTGREGYNEQFF

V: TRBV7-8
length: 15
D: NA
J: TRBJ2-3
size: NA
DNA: TGTGCCAGCAGCTTAGATATCGGGGGAGGAAATACGCAGTATTTT
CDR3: CASSLDIGGGNTQYF

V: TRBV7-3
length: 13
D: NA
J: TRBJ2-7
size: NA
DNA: TGTGCCAGCAGCTTGGCAGGGGGGAACGAGCAGTACTTC
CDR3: CASSLAGGNEQYF

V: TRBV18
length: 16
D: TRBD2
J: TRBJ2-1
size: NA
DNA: TGTGCCAGCTCACCTCTAGGCGGGGGGGCTCCCAATGAGCAGTTCTTC
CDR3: CASSPLGGGAPNEQFF

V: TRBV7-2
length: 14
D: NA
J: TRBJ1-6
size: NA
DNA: TGTGCCAGCAGCCTTATGTTGACACGTTCACCCCTCCACTTT
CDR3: CASSLMLTRSPLHF

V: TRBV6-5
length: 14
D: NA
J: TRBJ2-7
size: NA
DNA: TGTGCCACTCGCCCGGGGGTCGGATCCTACGAGCAGTACTTC
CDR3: CATRPGVGSYEQYF

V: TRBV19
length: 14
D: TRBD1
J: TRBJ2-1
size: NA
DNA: TGTGCCAGTAGTATGACAGGGGTCTACAATGAGCAGTTCTTC
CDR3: CASSMTGVYNEQFF

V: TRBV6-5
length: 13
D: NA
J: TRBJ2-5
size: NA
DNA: TGTGCCAGCAGTTACGAGCGCGTGGAGACCCAGTACTTC
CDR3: CASSYERVETQYF

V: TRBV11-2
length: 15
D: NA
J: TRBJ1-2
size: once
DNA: TGTGCCAGCAGCCGTTCGGGGGGCGCTCTCTATGGCTACACCTTC
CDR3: CASSRSGGALYGYTF